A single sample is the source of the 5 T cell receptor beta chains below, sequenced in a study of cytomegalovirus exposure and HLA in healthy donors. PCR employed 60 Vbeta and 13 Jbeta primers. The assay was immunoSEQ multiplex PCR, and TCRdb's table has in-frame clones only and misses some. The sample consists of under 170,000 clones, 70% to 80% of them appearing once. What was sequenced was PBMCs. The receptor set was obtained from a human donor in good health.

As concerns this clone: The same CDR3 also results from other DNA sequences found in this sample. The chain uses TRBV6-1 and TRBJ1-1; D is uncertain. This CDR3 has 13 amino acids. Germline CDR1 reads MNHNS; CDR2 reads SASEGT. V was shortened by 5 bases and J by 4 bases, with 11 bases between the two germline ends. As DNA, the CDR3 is TGTGCCAGCAGTAAAGGGAGTTTCACTGAAGCTTTCTTT. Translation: CASSKGSFTEAFF.

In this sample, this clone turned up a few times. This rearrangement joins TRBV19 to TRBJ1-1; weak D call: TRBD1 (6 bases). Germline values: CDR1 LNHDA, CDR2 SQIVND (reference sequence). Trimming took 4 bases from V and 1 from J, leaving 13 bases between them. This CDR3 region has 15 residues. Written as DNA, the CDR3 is TGTGCCAGTAGTACGCACCCGGACAGGAACACTGAAGCTTTCTTT. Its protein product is CASSTHPDRNTEAFF. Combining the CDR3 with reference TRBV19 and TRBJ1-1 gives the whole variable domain DGGITQSPKYLFRKEGQNVTLSCEQNLNHDAMYWYRQDPGQGLRLIYYSQIVNDFQKGDIAEGYSVSREKKESFPLTVTSAQKNPTAFYLCASSTHPDRNTEAFFGQGTRLTVV.

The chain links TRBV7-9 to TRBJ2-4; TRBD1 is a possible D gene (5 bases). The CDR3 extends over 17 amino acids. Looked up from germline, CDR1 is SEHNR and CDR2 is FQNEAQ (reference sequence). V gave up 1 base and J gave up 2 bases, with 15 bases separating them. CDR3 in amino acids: CASSLGHGAMSKNIQYF. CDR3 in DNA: TGTGCCAGCAGCTTAGGTCATGGGGCGATGTCCAAAAACATTCAGTACTTC.

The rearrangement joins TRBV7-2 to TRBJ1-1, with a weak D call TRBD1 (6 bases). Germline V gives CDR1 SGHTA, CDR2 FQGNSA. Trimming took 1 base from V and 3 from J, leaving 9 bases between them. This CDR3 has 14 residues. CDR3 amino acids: CASSLGRTDTEAFF. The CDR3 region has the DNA TGTGCCAGCAGCTTAGGGAGGACAGACACTGAAGCTTTCTTT.

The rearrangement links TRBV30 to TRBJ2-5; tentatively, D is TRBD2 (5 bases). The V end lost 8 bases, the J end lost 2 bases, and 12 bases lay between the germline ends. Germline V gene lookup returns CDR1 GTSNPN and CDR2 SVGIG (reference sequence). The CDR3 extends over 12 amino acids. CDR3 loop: CAGEFVQETQYF. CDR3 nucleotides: TGTGCCGGGGAGTTTGTACAAGAGACCCAGTACTTC.